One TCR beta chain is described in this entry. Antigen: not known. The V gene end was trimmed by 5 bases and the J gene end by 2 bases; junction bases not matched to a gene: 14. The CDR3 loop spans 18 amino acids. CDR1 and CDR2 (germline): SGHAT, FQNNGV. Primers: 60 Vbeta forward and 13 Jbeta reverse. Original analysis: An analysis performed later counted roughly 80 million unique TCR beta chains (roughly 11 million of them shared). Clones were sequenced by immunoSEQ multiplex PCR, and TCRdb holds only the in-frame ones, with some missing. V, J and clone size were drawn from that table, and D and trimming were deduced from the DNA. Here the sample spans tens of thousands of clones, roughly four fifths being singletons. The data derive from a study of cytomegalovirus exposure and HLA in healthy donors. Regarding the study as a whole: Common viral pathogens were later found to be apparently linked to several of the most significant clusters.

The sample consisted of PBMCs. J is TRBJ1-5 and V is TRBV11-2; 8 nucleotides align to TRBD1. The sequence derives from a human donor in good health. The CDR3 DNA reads TGTGCCAGCAGCCTTATCCGGACAGGGAGGAGAGGCAATCAGCCCCAGCATTTT. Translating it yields CASSLIRTGRRGNQPQHF.